This TCR beta chain was captured by sequencing in a study of cytomegalovirus exposure and HLA in healthy donors (dated by TCRdb to 2017 to 2019). Concerning the study at large: An earlier analysis of several hundred of the donors reported about 300 Gb of sequence data and 95 million to 120 million unique TCR beta sequences obtained from about 179 million T cells. The study was designed to test whether signatures of past pathogen exposure could be identified by cataloging public T cell receptors. Roughly five DR-DQ haplotypes were treated as single units for association and clustering because of strong linkage in the cohort. Typing coverage differed by locus: A, B, C, DRB1 and DQB1 were typed in roughly 620-630 donors, DQA1 in 500 to 550, DPA1 in 600 to 610, and DPB1 in around 490. Donor age, sex, ethnicity and CMV serostatus were compiled together with the repertoire data. To predict cytomegalovirus infection status, the study combined high-throughput TCR immunosequencing, statistical association of individual TCRs with disease status, and machine learning. A later genetic analysis used genome-wide SNP genotypes for about three fifths of the 666 donors, treating that subset as a discovery cohort. The study used immunosequencing to profile the T cell repertoires of hundreds of subjects and linked those repertoires to cytomegalovirus serostatus. All discovery cohort repertoires had been generated using a single sequencing platform. The later analysis used no new phenotypic data to find candidate immune exposures, relying instead on TCR beta sequences and their occurrence across donors. Class I and class II HLA loci were covered by the typing at four-digit resolution. Around 330 gigabases of sequencing data and approximately 92 million unique TCR sequences made up an early release that covered nearly 650 HLA-typed donors. Among some 410 genotyped donors of the cohort, an average of 235,054 unique TCR beta nucleotide sequences were sequenced per donor, roughly 18% of them non-productive. A later analysis re-analyzed previously published TCR beta repertoires from 666 donors and added high-resolution HLA genotyping to study TCR occurrence patterns. Of the roughly 420 genotyped donors, more than 75% were placed in the genetic ancestry cluster associated with self-reported Caucasian donors. An earlier analysis of around 580 of the donors used high-throughput TCR beta sequencing to judge whether each TCR beta V gene segment behaved as functional or pseudogenic. Besides the first cohort of under 700 subjects, a separate validation cohort made up of 120 or so different subjects was used. What the authors observed across the whole study: Most TCR sequences were observed very rarely across donors, whereas some public TCRs were present in many individuals. A further reported finding was that TCR beta sequences accurately predicted the HLA-A and HLA-B alleles for most subjects in the first cohort. In a later analysis, most CMV-associated TCR beta chains were found to appear HLA-restricted, with HLA associations seemingly driven largely by CMV exposure. In vitro tests confirmed that a few of the cytomegalovirus-associated TCR beta chains recognize cytomegalovirus antigens. CMV serostatus was the only immune exposure information available for the cohort. Because the 87-base-pair reads could not distinguish some IMGT-functional V segments, including TRBV6-2 and TRBV6-3, those segments were excluded. Strong co-occurrence of HLA alleles, especially DR and DQ, made assigning TCR associations to individual alleles difficult. The presence/absence analyses assumed that sequencing depth was roughly uniform across donors, and that assumption may not be true. In a later analysis, the rate of TCR association differed among HLA loci, with DRB1 alleles having the most associated TCRs and HLA-C alleles having the fewest. HLA typing was unavailable for some donors at each locus, so association tests used only the typed subset. Over 15 rarely observed V segments, including chromosome 9 orphons, were excluded from the earlier analysis of some 590 of the donors because counts were too low. In the study, some 180 TCR beta chains were listed as associated with cytomegalovirus. In a later analysis, HLA-associated TCR beta chains were found to be more clonally expanded and to have lower generation probabilities than equally common non-associated chains. Compared with the 666-donor mean, donors in an Asian-associated ancestry cluster had fewer N-insertions in productive TCRs, according to a later genetic analysis. A cluster of highly shared sequence variants was judged likely to represent a technical artifact of the sequencing pipeline. A later genetic analysis associated a missense DCLRE1C variant with V-gene and J-gene trimming of TCR beta chains, and an independent cohort replicated the association. Several of the top co-occurrence clusters appeared to be linked to parvovirus B19, influenza, CMV and Epstein-Barr virus, according to a later analysis. In an earlier analysis of 500 to 650 of the donors, most TCR beta V segments appeared in productive rearrangements about 90% or about 30% of the time, broadly matching IMGT annotations. Linkage disequilibrium might explain the correlated functional status among segregating V segments, but an unknown experimental factor could not be ruled out. This cohort had only TCR beta chains sequenced, and the lack of alpha or paired-chain data limited which features could be detected. The classifier was reported to diagnose cytomegalovirus status with high specificity and sensitivity in both the original cohort and the validation cohort. Specific HLA alleles were associated with 15,000 to 20,000 TCR beta sequences at a false discovery rate of 0.05 in a later analysis. The authors suggested that the approach could potentially be generalized to other disease states and immunological phenotypes.

The cohort was made up of hundreds of healthy bone marrow donors. Cohort members were all nominally healthy when sampled, although unrecorded immune exposures were likely present. The donor was CMV seronegative and was included in the group of a few hundred seronegative cohort members. Each donor provided a peripheral blood sample, and peripheral blood mononuclear cells were used for TCR beta sequencing. Genomic DNA extraction from the blood cell samples was performed with the Qiagen DNeasy Blood Extraction Kit. V is pared back by 0 bases and J by 5 bases, with 13 bases lying between the germline termini. CDR1 is given as MNHEY and CDR2 as SVGAGI, both from the germline V gene. The CDR3, cysteine through phenylalanine, is 15 amino acids long. The sequence is cut down to CDR3 DNA, 45 bases in frame from base 1. Libraries were constructed by the immunoSEQ multiplex PCR assay. For the multiplex PCR, a mixture combining 60 forward primers for TCR Vbeta segments and 13 reverse primers for TCR Jbeta segments was used. The CDR3 region of rearranged TCR beta genes was amplified from genomic DNA with a multiplex PCR assay. The amplified TCR beta libraries were sequenced on the Illumina HiSeq System as 87-base-pair reads. As for the authors' bioinformatics: Across the 700 or so repertoires, a later analysis counted 60 million to 90 million unique TCR beta chains, around 10 million of which were shared by at least two donors. Raw reads were error-corrected and collapsed into unique sequences by a nearest-neighbor algorithm in which closely related sequences were merged to remove PCR and sequencing errors. CDR3 sequences were aligned to IMGT reference sequences to assign V, D and J gene segments. For a sequence to be retained, a match of at least six nucleotides was required to both a V gene segment and a J gene segment. Rearrangements were called productive when the CDR3 lacked stop codons and stayed in frame with V and J; all others were non-productive. CDR3 was defined by IMGT convention, running from the second conserved V-encoded cysteine to the conserved J-encoded phenylalanine. The earlier analysis of about 570 of the donors excluded any sequence lacking an unambiguous match to a single V gene segment. In an earlier analysis of several hundred of the donors, V segments were called functional above 56.7% productive rearrangements and were called segregating when the between-donor standard deviation exceeded 5%. A statistical classification framework was built to diagnose cytomegalovirus status from the catalog of TCR beta chain sequences. V and J gene assignment, in a later analysis, came from comparing TCR nucleotide sequences with IMGT/GENE-DB human TR gene sequences. The TCRdist pipeline was used in a later analysis to assign CDR3 sequences and most-parsimonious VDJ recombination scenarios. A later analysis defined each TCR beta chain by its CDR3 amino acid sequence plus V-gene family, and excluded reads lacking a unique V-gene family. As a way to deal with suspected cross-contamination and a sequencing artifact, a later analysis dropped 450 to 700 nucleotide sequences that were highly shared and had low generation probability. A later analysis calculated a clonal expansion index for each public chain from normalized within-repertoire ranks of inferred template counts. In a later analysis, generation probabilities were computed with a VDJ recombination model fitted to out-of-frame rearrangements, and the resulting probabilities were checked against IGoR. In a later analysis, hypergeometric tests were used to score TCR-TCR, TCR-HLA and TCR-CMV co-occurrence, with a repertoire-size bias correction applied to TCR pairs. A later analysis estimated false discovery rates by permuting HLA or CMV assignments 20 times. In a later analysis, co-occurring TCRs were grouped using DBSCAN, and TCRdist sequence similarity was added for clustering within HLA-allele-positive subsets. Repertoires with fewer than 30,000 or more than 120,000 public chains were left out of co-occurrence clustering, as were four to six repertoires with anomalous nucleotide sharing. TCRdb mirrors the immuneACCESS table, restricted to in-frame sequences. Some clones are absent from its copies; in checked studies, under half trace to an unresolved V gene, and the reason for the others is unknown. The V and J calls and the clone size are those of that table, but D and trimming were determined from the DNA. The sample profile shows around 130,000 clones; approximately 80% of them were found once. The top ten hold around 0.67% of the sample.

Only a few counts were recorded for this clone. It has no known antigen specificity. Per-base quality was not reported, and no clone a single base away is much larger than it. The sample taken for sequencing was PBMCs. The V and J genes are TRBV6-5 and TRBJ1-1; TRBD1 is a weak D gene call, 5 bases matching. This receptor was taken from a man between 18 and 35 years old in good health and CMV-seronegative. Here the CDR3 is given as CASSYSSTGGTEAFF. The DNA reads as follows: TGTGCCAGCAGTTACTCGTCTACGGGGGGAACTGAAGCTTTCTTT.